The 13 T cell receptor beta chains reported below all come from one sample, sequenced in a study of T cells in Graves' hyperthyroidism and ophthalmopathy. RNA transcripts served as the template for amplifying TCR beta CDR3 regions. The TCR CDR3 was amplified in a first-round RT-PCR using the HTBI primer set. Using its own MiXCR run on the multiplex PCR reads, TCRdb lists one record per CDR3 protein. The sample has over 700,000 distinct CDR3 sequences, roughly a sixth seen once. Sequencing was performed on blood. All receptors come from a woman in her 50s with Graves' hyperthyroidism that later progressed to Graves' ophthalmopathy.

This chain links TRBV6-2 or TRBV6-3 with TRBJ1-5; the D is unclear. This CDR3 region has 14 residues. Trimming took off 6 bases at V and 0 bases at J, with 9 bases between the two ends. CDR1 is MNHEY and CDR2 is SVGEGT in the germline V gene. Written as DNA, the CDR3 is TGTGCCAGCAGCGACGGTCTTAGCAATCAGCCCCAGCATTTT. This encodes CASSDGLSNQPQHF.

This clonotype has a count of ten or more. CDR3 sequence: CASGHGTPGEQFF. For the CDR3, the DNA is TGTGCTAGTGGTCACGGGACCCCTGGAGAGCAGTTCTTC. This chain joins TRBV12-5 and TRBJ2-1; D might be TRBD1 or TRBD2, each matching 5 bases. This CDR3 is built from 13 residues. V shed 5 bases and J shed 10 bases, with 15 bases lying between them. Germline loops: CDR1 LGHNT, CDR2 FRNRAP.

This clonotype was seen more than once but under ten times. This chain joins TRBV25-1 and TRBJ2-5, with D perhaps matching TRBD1 (5 bases). This CDR3 comprises 15 residues. V lost 1 base, J lost 2 bases, and 11 bases lay in between. The V gene's germline CDR1 is MGHDK and CDR2 SYGVNS. The CDR3 sequence: CASSESHRYQETQYF. The CDR3 nucleotides read TGTGCCAGCAGTGAATCTCACAGGTATCAAGAGACCCAGTACTTC.

This clonotype was counted between two and nine times. V gene TRBV4-1 combines with J gene TRBJ2-7; no definite D call. CDR1 and CDR2 (germline): MGHRA, YSYEKL. V lost 3 bases, J lost 7 bases, and 13 bases lay in between. CDR3 length equals 13 residues. The CDR3 is CASSHLGNGEQYF. As DNA, the CDR3 is TGCGCCAGCAGCCATCTAGGGAACGGTGAGCAGTACTTC.

This clonotype has just a few counts. The gene calls are TRBV18 and TRBJ2-6; TRBD1 agrees at 9 bases. The germline gives CDR1 KGHSH, CDR2 LQKENI. This CDR3 is 17 amino acids long. Trimming took 2 bases from V and 2 from J; bases not matched to a gene: 4. The CDR3 spells CASSPGTGKAGANVLTF. Written as DNA, the CDR3 is TGTGCCAGCTCACCAGGGACAGGGAAGGCTGGGGCCAACGTCCTGACTTTC.

This chain connects TRBV7-2 to TRBJ2-1; D is tentatively TRBD1 or TRBD2 (6 bases each). Germline-derived CDR1 and CDR2 are SGHTA and FQGNSA. V was trimmed by 5 bases and J by 0 bases, leaving 14 bases between them. CDR3 length: 16 amino acids. The CDR3 spells CASSRLGGSSYNEQFF. The CDR3 bases are TGTGCCAGCAGCCGGTTAGGGGGGAGCTCCTACAATGAGCAGTTCTTC.

This clonotype was picked up one time. The rearrangement joins TRBV29-1 to TRBJ1-1; D ambiguous. In germline, CDR1 is SQVTM, CDR2 ANQGSEA. There are 13 residues in the CDR3. V dropped 4 bases and J dropped 2 bases, with 11 bases sitting between them. This chain's CDR3 is CSVVEGENTEAFF. The CDR3 nucleotides are TGCAGCGTTGTAGAAGGAGAAAACACTGAAGCTTTCTTT.

At least ten counts were recorded for this clonotype. This chain joins TRBV7-8 and TRBJ2-5; TRBD2 matches 14 bases. Per germline, CDR1 SGHVS and CDR2 FQNEAQ. With V trimmed by 7 bases and J by 5 bases, 9 bases remained unmatched. This CDR3 has 16 residues. DNA for the CDR3: TGTGCCAGCATCGAGGGACTAGCGGGGGCTAGGGAGACCCAGTACTTC. Its translation: CASIEGLAGARETQYF.

The rearrangement uses TRBV7-3 and TRBJ2-5; D unresolved. CDR1 is SGHTA, CDR2 FQGTGA, per germline. Trimming took 5 bases from V and 3 from J, leaving 13 bases between them. The CDR3 is made up of 14 amino acids. The CDR3 loop reads CASSRTAGKETQYF. Written as DNA, the CDR3 is TGTGCCAGCAGCCGGACCGCCGGAAAAGAGACCCAGTACTTC. The whole variable domain, filled in from reference TRBV7-3 and TRBJ2-5, reads GAGVSQTPSNKVTEKGKYVELRCDPISGHTALYWYRQSLGQGPEFLIYFQGTGAADDSGLPNDRFFAVRPEGSVSTLKIQRTERGDSAVYLCASSRTAGKETQYFGPGTRLLVL.

This clonotype showed up just a few times. This CDR3 is CASSEAQVAGGETQYF. CDR3 nucleotide sequence: TGTGCCAGCAGTGAAGCGCAAGTAGCGGGGGGGGAGACCCAGTACTTC. The V and J genes are TRBV6-1 and TRBJ2-5, with 11 bases identical to TRBD2. CDR3 length equals 16 residues. Germline V gives CDR1 MNHNS, CDR2 SASEGT. Germline trimming cut 0 bases from V and 5 bases from J; bases unmatched to any gene: 5.

The table lists this clonotype with many counts. V usage is TRBV2 and J usage is TRBJ2-6; D unclear. The CDR3 has 15 amino acids. Germline V gives CDR1 SNHLY, CDR2 FYNNEI. As DNA, the CDR3 is TGTGCTGTAGTCAAGGGTGCAGCTGGGGCCAACGTCCTGACTTTC. It encodes CAVVKGAAGANVLTF.

V and J are TRBV19 and TRBJ2-5, with no clear D. This CDR3 is 14 amino acids long. The germline V gene has CDR1 LNHDA and CDR2 SQIVND (reference sequence). The germline V and J ends were trimmed by 1 base and 4 bases, with 10 bases remaining between them. CDR3 DNA: TGTGCCAGTAGTATAGGTAACGGTGGAGAGACCCAGTACTTC. Protein product: CASSIGNGGETQYF. Full variable domain (remainder filled in from reference TRBV19 and TRBJ2-5): DGGITQSPKYLFRKEGQNVTLSCEQNLNHDAMYWYRQDPGQGLRLIYYSQIVNDFQKGDIAEGYSVSREKKESFPLTVTSAQKNPTAFYLCASSIGNGGETQYFGPGTRLLVL.

The V and J genes are TRBV30 and TRBJ1-1; D is possibly TRBD1 (6 bases). Germline V CDR1 and CDR2: GTSNPN, SVGIG (reference sequence). Trimming left V 8 bases short and J 4 bases short, with 23 bases between. The CDR3 is 15 residues long. The CDR3 DNA is TGTGCCAACGACGGGGGGGGCCGGTCGAGCACTGAAGCTTTCTTT. Residues: CANDGGGRSSTEAFF.